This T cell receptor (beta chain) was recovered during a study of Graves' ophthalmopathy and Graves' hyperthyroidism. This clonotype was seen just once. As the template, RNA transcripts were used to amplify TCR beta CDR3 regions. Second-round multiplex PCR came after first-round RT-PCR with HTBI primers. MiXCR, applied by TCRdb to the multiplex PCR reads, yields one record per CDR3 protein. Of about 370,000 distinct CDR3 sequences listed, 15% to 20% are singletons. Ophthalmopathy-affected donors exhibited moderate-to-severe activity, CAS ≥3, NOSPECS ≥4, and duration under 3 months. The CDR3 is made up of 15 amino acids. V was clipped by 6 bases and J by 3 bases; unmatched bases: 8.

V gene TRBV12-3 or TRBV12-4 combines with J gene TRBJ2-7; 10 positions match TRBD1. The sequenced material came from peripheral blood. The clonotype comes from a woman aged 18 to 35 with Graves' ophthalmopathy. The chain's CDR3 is CASRSLGTGDYEQYF. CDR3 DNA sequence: TGTGCCAGCAGGAGCCTCGGGACAGGGGACTACGAGCAGTACTTC.